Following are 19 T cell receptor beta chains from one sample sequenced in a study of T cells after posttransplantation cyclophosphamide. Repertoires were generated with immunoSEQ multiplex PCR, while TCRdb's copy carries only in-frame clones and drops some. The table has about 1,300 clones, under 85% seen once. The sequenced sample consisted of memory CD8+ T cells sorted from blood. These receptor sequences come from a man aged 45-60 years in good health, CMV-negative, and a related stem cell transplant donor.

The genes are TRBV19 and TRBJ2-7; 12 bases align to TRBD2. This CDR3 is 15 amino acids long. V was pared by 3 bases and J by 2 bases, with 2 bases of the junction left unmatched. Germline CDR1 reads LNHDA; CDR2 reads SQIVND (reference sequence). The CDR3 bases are TGTGCCAGTAGTATCGGACTAGCGGGAACCTACGAGCAGTACTTC. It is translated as CASSIGLAGTYEQYF.

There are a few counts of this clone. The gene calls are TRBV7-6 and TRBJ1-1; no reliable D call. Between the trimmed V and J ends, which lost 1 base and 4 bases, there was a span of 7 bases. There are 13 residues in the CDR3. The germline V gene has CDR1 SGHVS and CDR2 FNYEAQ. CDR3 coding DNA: TGTGCCAGCAGCTTAGGGTACGGCACTGAAGCTTTCTTT. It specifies CASSLGYGTEAFF.

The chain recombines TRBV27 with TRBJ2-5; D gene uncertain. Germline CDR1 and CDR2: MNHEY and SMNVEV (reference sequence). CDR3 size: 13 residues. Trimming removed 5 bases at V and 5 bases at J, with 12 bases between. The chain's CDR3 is CASSPTSGETQYF. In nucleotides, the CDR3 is TGTGCCAGCAGTCCCACTTCGGGTGAGACCCAGTACTTC.

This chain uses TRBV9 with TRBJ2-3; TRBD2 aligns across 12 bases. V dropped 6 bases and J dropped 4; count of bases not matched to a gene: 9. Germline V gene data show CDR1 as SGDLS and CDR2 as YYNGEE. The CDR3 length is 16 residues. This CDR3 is CASTTGLAGYADTQYF. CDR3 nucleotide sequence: TGTGCCAGCACCACTGGACTAGCGGGATATGCAGATACGCAGTATTTT.

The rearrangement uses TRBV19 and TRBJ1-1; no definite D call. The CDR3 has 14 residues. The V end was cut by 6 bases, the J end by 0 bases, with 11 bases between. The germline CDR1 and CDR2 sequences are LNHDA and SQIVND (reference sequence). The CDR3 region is CASSVALMNTEAFF. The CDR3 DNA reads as TGTGCCAGTAGCGTAGCGTTGATGAACACTGAAGCTTTCTTT.

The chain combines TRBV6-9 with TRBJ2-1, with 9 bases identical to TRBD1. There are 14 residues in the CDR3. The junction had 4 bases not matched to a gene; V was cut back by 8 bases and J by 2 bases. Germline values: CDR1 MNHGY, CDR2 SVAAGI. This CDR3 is CASGGTGPYNEQFF. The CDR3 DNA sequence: TGTGCCAGCGGAGGGACAGGGCCCTACAATGAGCAGTTCTTC.

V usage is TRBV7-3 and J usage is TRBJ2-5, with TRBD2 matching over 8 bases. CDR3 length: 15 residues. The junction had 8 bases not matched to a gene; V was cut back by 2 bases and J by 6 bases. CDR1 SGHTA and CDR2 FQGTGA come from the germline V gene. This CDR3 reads CASSLFPGGPKTQYF. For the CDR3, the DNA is TGTGCCAGCAGCTTATTCCCGGGGGGGCCTAAGACCCAGTACTTC.

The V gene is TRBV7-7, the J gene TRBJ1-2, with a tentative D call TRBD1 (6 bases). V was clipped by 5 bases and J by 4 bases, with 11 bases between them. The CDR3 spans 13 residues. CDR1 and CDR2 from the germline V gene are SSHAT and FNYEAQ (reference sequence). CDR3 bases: TGTGCCAGCAGCCAGGGGAATACCTATGGCTACACCTTC. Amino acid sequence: CASSQGNTYGYTF.

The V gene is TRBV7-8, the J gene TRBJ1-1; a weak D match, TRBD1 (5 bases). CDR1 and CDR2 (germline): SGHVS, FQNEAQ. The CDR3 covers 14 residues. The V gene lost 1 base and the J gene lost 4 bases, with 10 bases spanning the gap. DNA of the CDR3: TGTGCCAGCAGCTTAGAGGGGATTCTCACTGAAGCTTTCTTT. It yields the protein CASSLEGILTEAFF.

The CDR3 loop is CASSYSSGAGGNEQFF. CDR3 DNA sequence: TGTGCCAGCAGTTACTCGAGCGGGGCCGGGGGCAATGAGCAGTTCTTC. The chain has TRBV6-5 and TRBJ2-1, with TRBD2 matching 7 bases. The CDR3 contains 16 residues. With V trimmed by 0 bases and J by 6 bases, 8 bases remained unmatched. The germline V gene has CDR1 MNHEY and CDR2 SVGAGI.

CDR3 bases: TGTGCCAGCAGTGAGCAGGCAGGGAGCAATCAGCCCCAGCATTTT. It specifies CASSEQAGSNQPQHF. The chain uses TRBV6-1 and TRBJ1-5; D is perhaps TRBD1 (5 bases). CDR1 and CDR2 (germline): MNHNS, SASEGT. The CDR3 totals 15 residues. V was cut by 3 bases and J by 1 base, with 10 bases left in between.

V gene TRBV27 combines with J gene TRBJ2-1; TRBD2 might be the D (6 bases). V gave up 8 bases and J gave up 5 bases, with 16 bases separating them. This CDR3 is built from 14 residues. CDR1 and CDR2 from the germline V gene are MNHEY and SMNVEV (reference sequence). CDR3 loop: CASRRGGVNNEQFF. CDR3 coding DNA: TGTGCCAGCCGTCGTGGAGGGGTGAACAATGAGCAGTTCTTC.

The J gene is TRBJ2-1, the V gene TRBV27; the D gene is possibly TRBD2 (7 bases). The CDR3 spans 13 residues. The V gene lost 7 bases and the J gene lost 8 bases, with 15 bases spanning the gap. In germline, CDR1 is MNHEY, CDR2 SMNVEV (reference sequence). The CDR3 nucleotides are TGTGCCAGCACGGTCGGGGGGCTGGATGAGCAGTTCTTC. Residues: CASTVGGLDEQFF.

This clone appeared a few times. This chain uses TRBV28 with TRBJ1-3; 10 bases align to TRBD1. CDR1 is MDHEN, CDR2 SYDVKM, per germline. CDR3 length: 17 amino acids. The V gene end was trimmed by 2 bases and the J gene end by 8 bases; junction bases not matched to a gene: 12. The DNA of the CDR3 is TGTGCCAGCAGTTTACCCCCATATAGACAGGGGGCGGACACCATATATTTT. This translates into CASSLPPYRQGADTIYF.

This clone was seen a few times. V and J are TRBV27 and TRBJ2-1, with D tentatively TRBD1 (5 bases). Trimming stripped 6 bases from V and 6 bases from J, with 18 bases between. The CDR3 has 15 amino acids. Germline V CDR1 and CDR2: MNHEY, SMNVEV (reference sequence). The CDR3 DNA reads TGTGCCAGCAGCCCGGATGGGGCGCCGGGCAATGAGCAGTTCTTC. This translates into CASSPDGAPGNEQFF.

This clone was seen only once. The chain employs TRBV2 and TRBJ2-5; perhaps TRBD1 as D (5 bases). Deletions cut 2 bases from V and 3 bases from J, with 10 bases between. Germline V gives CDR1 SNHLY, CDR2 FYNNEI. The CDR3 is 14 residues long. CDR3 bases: TGTGCCAGCAGTGAACAGGGTTCCAAAGAGACCCAGTACTTC. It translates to CASSEQGSKETQYF.

The CDR3 here is CASNERGSTDTQYF. The CDR3 DNA is TGTGCCAGCAACGAGCGGGGGAGCACAGATACGCAGTATTTT. The V and J genes are TRBV2 and TRBJ2-3; 8 bases line up with TRBD2. Germline assignment: CDR1 SNHLY and CDR2 FYNNEI. With V trimmed by 7 bases and J by 0 bases, 3 bases remained unmatched. CDR3 size: 14 residues.

The CDR3 nucleotides are TGTGCCAGTAGGGGGCGGGACAGCCTATCCTACAATGAGCAGTTCTTC. Its translation is CASRGRDSLSYNEQFF. The chain links TRBV19 to TRBJ2-1; a weak D match, TRBD1 (7 bases). CDR1 LNHDA and CDR2 SQIVND come from the germline V gene (reference sequence). This CDR3 comprises 16 residues. V lost 6 bases and J 1 base, leaving 16 bases between the germline ends.

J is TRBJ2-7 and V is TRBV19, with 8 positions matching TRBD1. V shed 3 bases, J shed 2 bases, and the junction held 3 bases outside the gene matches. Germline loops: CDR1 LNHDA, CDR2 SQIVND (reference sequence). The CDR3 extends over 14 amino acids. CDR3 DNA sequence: TGTGCCAGTAGTATCCGACAGGGGCCCTACGAGCAGTACTTC. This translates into CASSIRQGPYEQYF.